Listed below are T cell receptor beta chains from one sample, sequenced in a study of blood T cell repertoires in COVID-19. Some clones are missing from TCRdb's copy, which holds only in-frame ones; the method was immunoSEQ multiplex PCR. The data contain 140,000 to 150,000 clones, around 81% of them singletons. The sample was PBMCs or T cells enriched from blood (not recorded which). The receptors stem from a woman in her thirties or forties who had recovered from COVID-19. The CDR3 runs from the conserved cysteine through the conserved F or W. A D gene is named only where the DNA matches it firmly. Expanded clones are given a class, and other clones once, few, many or no size at all.

j_gene | v_gene | abundance | d_gene | CDR3nt | CDR3aa
TRBJ1-1 | TRBV29-1 | . | . | TGCAGCGTTCGGAGGACGAACACTGAAGCTTTCTTT | CSVRRTNTEAFF
TRBJ2-1 | TRBV5-6 | . | TRBD1 | TGTGCCAGCAGCCAGACAGGGAGTGAGCAGTTCTTC | CASSQTGSEQFF
TRBJ2-2 | TRBV4-1 | . | . | TGCGCCAGCAGCCAAGGTGGGAGTCTAAACACCGGGGAGCTGTTTTTT | CASSQGGSLNTGELFF
TRBJ2-5 | TRBV5-1 | . | . | TGCGCCAGCAGCCTAAGGCCGTCTGGCGGTCAGGAGACCCAGTACTTC | CASSLRPSGGQETQYF
TRBJ1-2 | TRBV12-3/TRBV12-4 | . | TRBD1 | TGTGCCAGCACCCGGGACAGGGCGGGCGGCTACACCTTC | CASTRDRAGGYTF
TRBJ1-2 | TRBV14 | . | . | TGTGCCAGCAGCCAAGATAGTTCACCTTATGGCTACACCTTC | CASSQDSSPYGYTF
TRBJ2-7 | TRBV29-1 | once | . | TGCAGCGTTGTAGATCGGGATACCTACGAGCAGTACTTC | CSVVDRDTYEQYF
TRBJ1-5 | TRBV10-3 | . | . | TGTGCCATCAGTGAGGACGGGTATGGGGGGGATTATCAGCCCCAGCATTTT | CAISEDGYGGDYQPQHF
TRBJ2-3 | TRBV5-6 | . | TRBD2 | TGTGCCAGCAGCCATTCGGGGGGGCAAAGAGATACGCAGTATTTT | CASSHSGGQRDTQYF
TRBJ1-1 | TRBV6-5 | . | . | TGTGCCAGCAGCTACAGGGACTACACTGAAGCTTTCTTT | CASSYRDYTEAFF
TRBJ2-5 | TRBV12-3/TRBV12-4 | . | . | TGTGCCAGCAGTTTATGGACTTCGGAGACCCAGTACTTC | CASSLWTSETQYF
TRBJ2-1 | TRBV9 | . | TRBD2 | TGTGCCAGCAGCGTAGCTTTTAGCGGGGGCGATGAGCAGTTCTTC | CASSVAFSGGDEQFF
TRBJ2-6 | TRBV30 | . | TRBD1 | TGTGCCTGGAATCAGGACAGGGCTGGGGCCAACGTCCTGACTTTC | CAWNQDRAGANVLTF
TRBJ2-3 | TRBV6-5 | . | . | TGTGCCAGCAGGAGTAGACAGGGCACAGATACGCAGTATTTT | CASRSRQGTDTQYF
TRBJ1-2 | TRBV19 | . | . | TGTGCCAGTAGTATGGGGGCGCGAAATGGCTACACCTTC | CASSMGARNGYTF
TRBJ2-1 | TRBV27 | . | TRBD2 | TGTGCCAGCAGTTTACGGGCGGGAGGGCTTGCGGACAATGAGCAGTTCTTC | CASSLRAGGLADNEQFF
TRBJ1-1 | TRBV13 | . | . | TGTGCCAGCAGCTTCCGACGACAGGCGAACACTGAAGCTTTCTTT | CASSFRRQANTEAFF
TRBJ2-3 | TRBV4-2 | . | TRBD2 | TGTGCCAGCAGCCGAGGAGGGACTAGCGGGAGCGGGGGCACAGATACGCAGTATTTT | CASSRGGTSGSGGTDTQYF
TRBJ2-7 | TRBV2 | . | . | TGTGCCAGCAGCCTCCAGGGGGAGCAGTACTTC | CASSLQGEQYF
TRBJ1-2 | TRBV4-1 | . | . | TGCGCCAGCAGCCAAGCTCAGGCGTATGGCTACACCTTC | CASSQAQAYGYTF
TRBJ2-7 | TRBV2 | few | . | TGTGCCATAAGACCAGGGGCAGACTACGAGCAGTACTTC | CAIRPGADYEQYF
TRBJ1-1 | TRBV4-1 | . | TRBD1 | TGCGCCAGCAGCCAAGACGGGACAGTCCCTTTCTTT | CASSQDGTVPFF
TRBJ2-1 | TRBV19 | . | . | TGTGCCAGTAGTATAGATCCCCAAAGAGCGGGTGAGCAGTTCTTC | CASSIDPQRAGEQFF
TRBJ2-5 | TRBV2 | . | . | TGTGCCAGCAGCGTACCGTTTCTAAACCCTAAACTGCAAGAGACCCAGTACTTC | CASSVPFLNPKLQETQYF
TRBJ1-6 | TRBV5-1 | . | TRBD1 | TGCGCCAGCAGCTTGGGACAGGGTGGTAATTCACCCCTCCACTTT | CASSLGQGGNSPLHF
TRBJ2-2 | TRBV27 | . | . | TGTGCCAGCAGTTTGACCTACCAGGGGACCGGGGAGCTGTTTTTT | CASSLTYQGTGELFF
TRBJ1-5 | TRBV30 | . | TRBD1 | TGTGCCTGGAGCACAGGGGCGCAGCCCCAGCATTTT | CAWSTGAQPQHF